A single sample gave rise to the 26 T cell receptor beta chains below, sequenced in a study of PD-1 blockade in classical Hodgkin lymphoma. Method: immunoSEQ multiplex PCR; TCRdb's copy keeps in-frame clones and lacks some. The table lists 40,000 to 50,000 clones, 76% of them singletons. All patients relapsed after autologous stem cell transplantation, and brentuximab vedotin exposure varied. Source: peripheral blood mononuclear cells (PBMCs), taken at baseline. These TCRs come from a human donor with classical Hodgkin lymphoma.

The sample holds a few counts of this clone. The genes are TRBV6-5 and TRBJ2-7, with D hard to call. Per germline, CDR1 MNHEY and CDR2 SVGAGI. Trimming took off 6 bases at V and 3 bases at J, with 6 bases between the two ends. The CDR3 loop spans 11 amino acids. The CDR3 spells CASSSVYEQYF. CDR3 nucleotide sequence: TGTGCCAGCAGCTCCGTCTACGAGCAGTACTTC.

In DNA form, the CDR3 reads TGCGCCAGCAGCTCGCGGCTGGGATTCTACAATGAGCAGTTCTTC. It is translated as CASSSRLGFYNEQFF. This sequence joins TRBV5-1 and TRBJ2-1, with no clear D. Germline-derived CDR1 and CDR2 are SGHRS and YFSETQ. CDR3 length: 15 amino acids. The V and J ends lost 3 bases and 3 bases respectively, with 13 bases between them. Full variable domain (remainder filled in from reference TRBV5-1 and TRBJ2-1): KAGVTQTPRYLIKTRGQQVTLSCSPISGHRSVSWYQQTPGQGLQFLFEYFSETQRNKGNFPGRFSGRQFSNSRSEMNVSTLELGDSALYLCASSSRLGFYNEQFFGPGTRLTVL.

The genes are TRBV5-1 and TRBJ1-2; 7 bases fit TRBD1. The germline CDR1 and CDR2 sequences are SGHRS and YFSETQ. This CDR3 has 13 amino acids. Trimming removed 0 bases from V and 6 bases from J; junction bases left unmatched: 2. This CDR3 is CASSLEGAHGYTF. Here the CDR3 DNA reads TGCGCCAGCAGCTTGGAGGGGGCGCATGGCTACACCTTC. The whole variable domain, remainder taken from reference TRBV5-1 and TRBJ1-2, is KAGVTQTPRYLIKTRGQQVTLSCSPISGHRSVSWYQQTPGQGLQFLFEYFSETQRNKGNFPGRFSGRQFSNSRSEMNVSTLELGDSALYLCASSLEGAHGYTFGSGTRLTVV.

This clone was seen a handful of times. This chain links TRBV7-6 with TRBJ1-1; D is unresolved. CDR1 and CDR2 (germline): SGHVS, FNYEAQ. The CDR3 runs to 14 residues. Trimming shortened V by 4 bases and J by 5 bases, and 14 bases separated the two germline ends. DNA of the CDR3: TGTGCCAGCAGCTCCCGGCAGCCCCGAACTGAAGCTTTCTTT. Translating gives CASSSRQPRTEAFF.

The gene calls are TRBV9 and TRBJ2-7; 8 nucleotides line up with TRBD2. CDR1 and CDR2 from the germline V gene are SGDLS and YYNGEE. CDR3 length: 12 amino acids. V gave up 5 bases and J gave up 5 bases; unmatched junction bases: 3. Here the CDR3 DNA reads TGTGCCAGCAGGGGACTAGATGACGAGCAGTACTTC. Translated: CASRGLDDEQYF.

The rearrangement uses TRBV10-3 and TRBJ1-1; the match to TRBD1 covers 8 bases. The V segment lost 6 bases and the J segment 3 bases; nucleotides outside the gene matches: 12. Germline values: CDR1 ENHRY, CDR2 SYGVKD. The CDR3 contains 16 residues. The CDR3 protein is CAIRDRAGAMDTEAFF. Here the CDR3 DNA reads TGTGCCATCAGGGACAGGGCGGGGGCTATGGACACTGAAGCTTTCTTT.

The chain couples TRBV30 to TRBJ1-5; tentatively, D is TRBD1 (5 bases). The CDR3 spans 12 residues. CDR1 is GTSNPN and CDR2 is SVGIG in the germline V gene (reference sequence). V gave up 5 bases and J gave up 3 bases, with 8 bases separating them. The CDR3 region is CAWQGLNQPQHF. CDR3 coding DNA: TGTGCCTGGCAGGGCCTCAATCAGCCCCAGCATTTT.

The CDR3 loop is CASRGLDRGKTF. DNA for the CDR3: TGTGCCAGCAGGGGTTTGGACAGGGGAAAAACCTTC. This sequence joins TRBV6-5 and TRBJ1-2, with 9 bases lining up with TRBD1. V lost 6 bases to trimming and J lost 14 bases; unmatched junction nucleotides: 10. This CDR3 comprises 12 residues. In germline, CDR1 is MNHEY, CDR2 SVGAGI.

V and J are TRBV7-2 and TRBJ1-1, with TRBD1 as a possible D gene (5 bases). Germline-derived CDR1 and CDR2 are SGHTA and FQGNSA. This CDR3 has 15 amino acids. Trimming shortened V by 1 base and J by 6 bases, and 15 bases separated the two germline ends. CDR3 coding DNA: TGTGCCAGCAGCTTAGATCGGGGGTTCTTGCCTGAAGCTTTCTTT. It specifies CASSLDRGFLPEAFF.

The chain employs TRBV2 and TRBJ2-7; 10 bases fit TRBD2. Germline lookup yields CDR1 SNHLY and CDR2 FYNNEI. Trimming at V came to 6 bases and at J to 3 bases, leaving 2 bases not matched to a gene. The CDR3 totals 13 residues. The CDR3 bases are TGTGCCAGCAGCGGACTAGCGGACTACGAGCAGTACTTC. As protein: CASSGLADYEQYF.

CDR3 in DNA: TGTGCCAGCAGTCCGACAGGATTCTCTGGAAACACCATATATTTT. It specifies CASSPTGFSGNTIYF. The rearrangement links TRBV25-1 to TRBJ1-3; D is possibly TRBD1 (6 bases). Germline CDR1 reads MGHDK; CDR2 reads SYGVNS. CDR3 size: 15 residues. The V and J ends lost 5 bases and 0 bases respectively, with 11 bases between them. The whole variable domain, remainder taken from reference TRBV25-1 and TRBJ1-3, is EADIYQTPRYLVIGTGKKITLECSQTMGHDKMYWYQQDPGMELHLIHYSYGVNSTEKGDLSSESTVSRIRTEHFPLTLESARPSHTSQYLCASSPTGFSGNTIYFGEGSWLTVV.

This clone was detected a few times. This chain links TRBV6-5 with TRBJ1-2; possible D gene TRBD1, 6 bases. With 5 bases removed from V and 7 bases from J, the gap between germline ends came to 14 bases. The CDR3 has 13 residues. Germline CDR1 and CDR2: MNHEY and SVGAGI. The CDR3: CASSQQGGGGYTF. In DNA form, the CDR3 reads TGTGCCAGCAGTCAACAGGGAGGAGGTGGCTACACCTTC.

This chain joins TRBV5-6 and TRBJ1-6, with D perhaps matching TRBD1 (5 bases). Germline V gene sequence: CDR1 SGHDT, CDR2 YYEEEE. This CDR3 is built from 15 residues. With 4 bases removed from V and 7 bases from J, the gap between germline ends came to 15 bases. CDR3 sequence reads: CASSPRPGENSPLHF. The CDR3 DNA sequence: TGTGCCAGCAGCCCGAGACCGGGGGAGAATTCACCCCTCCACTTT. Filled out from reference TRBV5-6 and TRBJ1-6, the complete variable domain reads DAGVTQSPTHLIKTRGQQVTLRCSPKSGHDTVSWYQQALGQGPQFIFQYYEEEERQRGNFPDRFSGHQFPNYSSELNVNALLLGDSALYLCASSPRPGENSPLHFGNGTRLTVT.

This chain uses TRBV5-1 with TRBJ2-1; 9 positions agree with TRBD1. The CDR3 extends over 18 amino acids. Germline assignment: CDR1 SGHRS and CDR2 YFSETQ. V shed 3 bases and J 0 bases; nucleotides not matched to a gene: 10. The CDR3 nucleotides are TGCGCCAGCAGCTCCCCGTCTGGACAGGGGAGCTCCTACAATGAGCAGTTCTTC. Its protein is CASSSPSGQGSSYNEQFF.

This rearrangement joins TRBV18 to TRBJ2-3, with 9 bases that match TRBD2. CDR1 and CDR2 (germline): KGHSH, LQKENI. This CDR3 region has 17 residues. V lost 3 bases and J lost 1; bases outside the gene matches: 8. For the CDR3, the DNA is TGTGCCAGCTCACCCCTCGTGGTAGCGGGAGGCACAGATACGCAGTATTTT. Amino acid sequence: CASSPLVVAGGTDTQYF.

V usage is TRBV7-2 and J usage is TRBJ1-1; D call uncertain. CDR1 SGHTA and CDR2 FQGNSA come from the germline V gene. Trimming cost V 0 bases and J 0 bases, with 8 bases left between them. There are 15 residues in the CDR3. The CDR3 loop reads CASSLALGLNTEAFF. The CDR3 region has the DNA TGTGCCAGCAGCTTAGCGTTAGGGTTGAACACTGAAGCTTTCTTT. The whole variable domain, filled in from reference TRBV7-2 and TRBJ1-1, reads GAGVSQSPSNKVTEKGKDVELRCDPISGHTALYWYRQSLGQGLEFLIYFQGNSAPDKSGLPSDRFSAERTGGSVSTLTIQRTQQEDSAVYLCASSLALGLNTEAFFGQGTRLTVV.

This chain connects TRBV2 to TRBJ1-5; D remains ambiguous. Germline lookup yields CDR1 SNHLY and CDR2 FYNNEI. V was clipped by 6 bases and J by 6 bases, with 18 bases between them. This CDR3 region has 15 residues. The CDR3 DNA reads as TGTGCCAGCAGCGCCGCTGGGTTCGGAGGTCAGCCCCAGCATTTT. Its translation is CASSAAGFGGQPQHF.

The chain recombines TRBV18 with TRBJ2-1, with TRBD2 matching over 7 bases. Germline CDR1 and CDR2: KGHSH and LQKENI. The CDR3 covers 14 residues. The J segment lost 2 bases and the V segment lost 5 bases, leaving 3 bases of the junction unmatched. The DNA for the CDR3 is TGTGCCAGCTCATTAGGACTAGCCTACAATGAGCAGTTCTTC. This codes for CASSLGLAYNEQFF.

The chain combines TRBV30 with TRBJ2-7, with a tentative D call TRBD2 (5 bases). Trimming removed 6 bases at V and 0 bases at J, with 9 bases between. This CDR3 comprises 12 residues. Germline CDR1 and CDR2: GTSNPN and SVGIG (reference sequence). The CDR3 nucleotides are TGTGCCTGCAGCAGCGGCTCCTACGAGCAGTACTTC. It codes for CACSSGSYEQYF.

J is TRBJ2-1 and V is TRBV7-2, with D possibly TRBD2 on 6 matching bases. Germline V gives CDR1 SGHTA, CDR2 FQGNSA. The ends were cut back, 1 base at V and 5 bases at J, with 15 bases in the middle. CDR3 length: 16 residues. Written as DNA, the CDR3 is TGTGCCAGCAGCTTAGTTGGCGGGACCTTCCACAATGAGCAGTTCTTC. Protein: CASSLVGGTFHNEQFF.

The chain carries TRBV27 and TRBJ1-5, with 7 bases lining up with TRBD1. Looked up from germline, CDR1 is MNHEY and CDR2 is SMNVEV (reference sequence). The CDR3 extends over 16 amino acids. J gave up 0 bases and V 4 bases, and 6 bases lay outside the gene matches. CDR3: CASSSHRGSSNQPQHF. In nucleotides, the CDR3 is TGTGCCAGCAGTTCCCACAGGGGAAGTAGCAATCAGCCCCAGCATTTT.

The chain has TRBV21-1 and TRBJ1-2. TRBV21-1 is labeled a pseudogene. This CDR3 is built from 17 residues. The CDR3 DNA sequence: TGTGCCAGCAGCCCCCGGGACCCAACAGGAGCTAACTATGGCTACACCTTC. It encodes CASSPRDPTGANYGYTF.

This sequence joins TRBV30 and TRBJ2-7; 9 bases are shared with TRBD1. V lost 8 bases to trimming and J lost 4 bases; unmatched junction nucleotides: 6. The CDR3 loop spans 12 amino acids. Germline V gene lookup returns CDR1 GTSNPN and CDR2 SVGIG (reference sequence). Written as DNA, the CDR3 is TGTGCCGCTACAGGGGGCGTTTACGAGCAGTACTTC. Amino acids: CAATGGVYEQYF.

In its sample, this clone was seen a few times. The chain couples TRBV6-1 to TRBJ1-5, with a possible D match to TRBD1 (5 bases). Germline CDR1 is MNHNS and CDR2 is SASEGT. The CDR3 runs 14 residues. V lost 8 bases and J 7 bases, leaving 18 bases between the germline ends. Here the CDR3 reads CASGGWALGQPQHF. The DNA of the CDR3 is TGTGCCAGCGGGGGATGGGCACTAGGGCAGCCCCAGCATTTT.

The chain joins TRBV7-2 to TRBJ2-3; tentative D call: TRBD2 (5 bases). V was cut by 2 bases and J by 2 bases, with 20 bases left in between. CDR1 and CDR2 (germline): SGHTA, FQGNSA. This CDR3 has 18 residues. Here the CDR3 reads CASSLISIGVRSTDTQYF. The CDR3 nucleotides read TGTGCCAGCAGCTTAATAAGTATCGGGGTCAGGTCCACAGATACGCAGTATTTT.

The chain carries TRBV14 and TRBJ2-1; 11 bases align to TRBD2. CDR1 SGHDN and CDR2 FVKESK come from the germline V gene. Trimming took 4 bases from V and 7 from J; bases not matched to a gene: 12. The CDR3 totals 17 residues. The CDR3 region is CASSLRLGLAGGNEQFF. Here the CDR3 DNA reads TGTGCCAGCAGCCTTAGACTGGGTTTAGCGGGAGGGAATGAGCAGTTCTTC.